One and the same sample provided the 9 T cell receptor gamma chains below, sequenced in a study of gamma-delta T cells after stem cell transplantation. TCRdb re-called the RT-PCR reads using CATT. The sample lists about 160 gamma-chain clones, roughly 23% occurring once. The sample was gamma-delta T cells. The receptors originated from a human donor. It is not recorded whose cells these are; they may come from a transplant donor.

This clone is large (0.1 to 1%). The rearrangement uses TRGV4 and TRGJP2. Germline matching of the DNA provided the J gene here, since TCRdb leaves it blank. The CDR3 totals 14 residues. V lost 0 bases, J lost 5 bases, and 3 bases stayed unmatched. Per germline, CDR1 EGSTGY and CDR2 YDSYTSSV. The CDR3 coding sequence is TGTGCCACCTGGGATGGGCCCAGTGATTGGATCAAGACGTTT. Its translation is CATWDGPSDWIKTF.

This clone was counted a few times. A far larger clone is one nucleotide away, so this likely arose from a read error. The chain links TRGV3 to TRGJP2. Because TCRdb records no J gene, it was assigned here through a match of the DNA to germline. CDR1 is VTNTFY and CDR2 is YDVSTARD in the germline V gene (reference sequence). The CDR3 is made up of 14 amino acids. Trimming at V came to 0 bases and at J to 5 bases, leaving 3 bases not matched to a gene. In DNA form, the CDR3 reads TGTGCCACCTGGGACAGGCGGAGTGATTGGATCAAGACGTTT. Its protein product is CATWDRRSDWIKTF.

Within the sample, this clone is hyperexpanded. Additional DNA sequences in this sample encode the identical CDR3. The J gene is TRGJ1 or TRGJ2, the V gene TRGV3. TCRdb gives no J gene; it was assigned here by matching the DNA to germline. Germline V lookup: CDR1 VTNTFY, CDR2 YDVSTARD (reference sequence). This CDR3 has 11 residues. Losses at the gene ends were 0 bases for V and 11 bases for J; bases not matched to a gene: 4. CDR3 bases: TGTGCCACCTGGGACAGGCGGGAGAAACTCTTT. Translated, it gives CATWDRREKLF.

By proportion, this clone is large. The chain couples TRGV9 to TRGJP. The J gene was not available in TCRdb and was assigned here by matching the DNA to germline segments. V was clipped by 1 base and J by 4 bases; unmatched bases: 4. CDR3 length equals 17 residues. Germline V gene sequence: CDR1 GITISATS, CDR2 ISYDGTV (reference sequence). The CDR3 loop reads CALWEVSQELGKKIKVF. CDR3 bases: TGTGCCTTGTGGGAGGTTTCTCAAGAGTTGGGCAAAAAAATCAAGGTATTT.

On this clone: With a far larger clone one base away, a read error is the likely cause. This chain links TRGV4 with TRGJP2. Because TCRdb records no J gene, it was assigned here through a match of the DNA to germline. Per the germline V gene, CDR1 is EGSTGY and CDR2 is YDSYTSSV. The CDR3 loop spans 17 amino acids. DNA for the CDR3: TGTGCCGCCTGGGATGAGGGGCGTATGGGTAGTGATTGGATCAAGACGTTT. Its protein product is CAAWDEGRMGSDWIKTF.

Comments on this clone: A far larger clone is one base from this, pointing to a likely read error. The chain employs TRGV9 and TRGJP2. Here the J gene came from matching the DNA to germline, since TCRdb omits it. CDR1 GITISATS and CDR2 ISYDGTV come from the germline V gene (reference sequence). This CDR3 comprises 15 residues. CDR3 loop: CALWGVRVSDWIKTF. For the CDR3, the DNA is TGTGCCTTGTGGGGGGTGCGGGTAAGTGATTGGATCAAGACGTTT.

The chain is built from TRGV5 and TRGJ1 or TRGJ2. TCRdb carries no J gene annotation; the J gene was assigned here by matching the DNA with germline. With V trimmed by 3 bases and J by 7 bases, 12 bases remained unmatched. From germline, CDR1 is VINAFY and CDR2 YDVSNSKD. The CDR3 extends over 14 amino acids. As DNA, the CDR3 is TGTGCCACCTGGGACGGGATTAATTTGTATAAGAAACTCTTT. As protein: CATWDGINLYKKLF.

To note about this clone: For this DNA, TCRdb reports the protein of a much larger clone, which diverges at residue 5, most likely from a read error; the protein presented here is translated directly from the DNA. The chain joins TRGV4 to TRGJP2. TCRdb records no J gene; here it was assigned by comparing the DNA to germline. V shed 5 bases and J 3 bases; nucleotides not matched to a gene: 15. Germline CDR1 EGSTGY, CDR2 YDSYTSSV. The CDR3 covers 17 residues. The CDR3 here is CATWGEGRMGSDWIKTF. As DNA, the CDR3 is TGTGCCACCTGGGGTGAGGGGCGTATGGGTAGTGATTGGATCAAGACGTTT.

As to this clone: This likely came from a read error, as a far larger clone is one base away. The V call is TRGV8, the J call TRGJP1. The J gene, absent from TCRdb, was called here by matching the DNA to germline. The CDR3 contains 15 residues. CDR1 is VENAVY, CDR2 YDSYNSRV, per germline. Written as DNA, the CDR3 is TGTGCCACCTGGGATAGTAATACCACTGGTCGGTTCAAGATATTT. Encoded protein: CATWDSNTTGRFKIF.